The present T cell receptor (beta chain) was sequenced within a study of T cell repertoires in cytomegalovirus infection. Study background: Used in the study were CMV epitopes, some recently identified and HLA-C-restricted, others well-studied and HLA-B-restricted. Carrying CMV and the relevant HLA type showed in public TCR beta signatures. Regarding the study as a whole: Totalled public TCR beta family frequency picked out people who carried CMV plus the relevant HLA. The ex vivo response showed dominance by HLA-C-restricted CMV-specific TCR beta clonotypes.

As concerns this clonotype: Its antigen is not known.

CDR1 MNHGY and CDR2 SVAAGI come from the germline V gene. The CDR3 loop spans 15 amino acids. J was trimmed by 4 bases and V by 5 bases; bases with no gene match: 8. TCRdb called the reads again in MiXCR, with one record for every CDR3 protein. The profile shows 400,000 to 600,000 distinct CDR3 sequences, about 42% of them singletons. The clonotype originates from a human donor in good health (CMV status not recorded). Some clones in this sample may be carry-over from other donors' samples. The sample in question was cultured PBMCs, obtained from culture after CMV antigen stimulation. The chain is built from TRBV6-9 and TRBJ2-3; 8 nucleotides match TRBD2. CDR3 DNA sequence: TGTGCCAGCAGTCAGCGGGGGCGTCGAGCAGATACGCAGTATTTT. Amino acids: CASSQRGRRADTQYF.